These T cell receptor beta chains were read from a single sample in a study of blood T cell repertoires in COVID-19. Data came from immunoSEQ multiplex PCR; TCRdb stores just in-frame clones and leaves some out. The sample carries tens of thousands of clones, around 84% recorded once. Sequencing was carried out using peripheral blood. The source is a man older than 75 with active COVID-19. CDR3s include the opening cysteine and the closing phenylalanine or tryptophan. The D gene is left open where the match is weak. Size is stated for part of the rows, as once, few or many counts, or as a class when the clone is expanded.

TRBJ2-1 TRBV11-2 . . CASSLWRGGGNEQFF TGTGCCAGCAGCTTATGGAGGGGAGGGGGTAATGAGCAGTTCTTC
TRBJ1-2 TRBV7-8 . . CASSPGTLNYGYTF TGTGCCAGCAGCCCCGGGACACTTAACTATGGCTACACCTTC
TRBJ2-5 TRBV3-1/TRBV3-2 . . CASSQTGTLAETQYF TGTGCCAGCAGCCAAACCGGGACACTCGCAGAGACCCAGTACTTC
TRBJ1-2 TRBV6-5 . . CASSYGTSGGYTF TGTGCCAGCAGTTATGGGACATCAGGTGGCTACACCTTC
TRBJ2-5 TRBV28 . . CASSPTRDQETQYF TGTGCCAGCAGTCCGACTAGAGACCAAGAGACCCAGTACTTC
TRBJ1-1 TRBV7-8 TRBD1 . CASSPTGVSMNTEAFF TGTGCCAGCAGCCCTACAGGGGTCTCCATGAACACTGAAGCTTTCTTT
TRBJ2-1 TRBV11-3 . . CASSLEAGSGVFNEQFF TGTGCCAGCAGCTTAGAAGCCGGGTCGGGAGTCTTCAATGAGCAGTTCTTC
TRBJ2-5 TRBV2 TRBD2 . CASTRLAGQETQYF TGTGCCAGCACCCGACTAGCGGGGCAAGAGACCCAGTACTTC
TRBJ2-7 TRBV28 TRBD1 . CASSLRDTRGYEQYF TGTGCCAGCAGTCTTCGGGACACCAGGGGGTACGAGCAGTACTTC
TRBJ2-7 TRBV6-2/TRBV6-3 TRBD2 . CASSFDLSGSIKYEQYF TGTGCCAGCAGTTTCGACCTGAGCGGGAGTATTAAGTACGAGCAGTACTTC
TRBJ2-1 TRBV19 TRBD1 . CASSISAGGSYNEQFF TGTGCCAGTAGTATATCGGCAGGGGGCTCCTACAATGAGCAGTTCTTC
TRBJ1-6 TRBV7-3 TRBD1 few CASSLSGGVNSPLHF TGTGCCAGCAGCTTATCAGGGGGAGTGAATTCACCCCTCCACTTT
TRBJ2-7 TRBV18 TRBD1 . CASSPPGQRGHEQYF TGTGCCAGCTCACCACCGGGACAGCGAGGCCACGAGCAGTACTTC
TRBJ2-1 TRBV5-4 TRBD2 . CASSRGGVSGRDEQFF TGTGCCAGCAGCCGGGGGGGTGTTAGCGGGAGAGATGAGCAGTTCTTC
TRBJ1-1 TRBV5-6 . . CASSFDSLNTEAFF TGTGCCAGCAGCTTTGACTCCCTGAACACTGAAGCTTTCTTT
TRBJ2-3 TRBV13 . . CASRLVGARGTDTQYF TGTGCCAGCAGGTTGGTGGGGGCGCGAGGCACAGATACGCAGTATTTT
TRBJ1-6 TRBV5-1 . . CASSLTLSGVYNSPLHF TGCGCCAGCAGCTTAACTCTATCAGGGGTTTATAATTCACCCCTCCACTTT
TRBJ2-1 TRBV6-4 TRBD2 . CASSDTGTTADNEQFF TGTGCCAGCAGTGATACCGGGACTACAGCAGACAATGAGCAGTTCTTC
TRBJ2-7 TRBV5-5 . few CASSLETGLPYEQYF TGTGCCAGCAGCTTGGAGACAGGTTTGCCCTACGAGCAGTACTTC
TRBJ2-7 TRBV7-2 TRBD1 . CASSPRPPGQGSYEQYF TGTGCCAGCAGCCCTAGACCCCCAGGACAGGGGTCCTACGAGCAGTACTTC
TRBJ2-5 TRBV3-1/TRBV3-2 TRBD2 . CASSPGTSGRVSETQYF TGTGCCAGCAGCCCCGGGACTAGCGGGAGGGTTTCGGAGACCCAGTACTTC
TRBJ1-1 TRBV15 . . CATRGNTEAFF TGTGCCACCCGAGGGAACACTGAAGCTTTCTTT
TRBJ2-3 TRBV5-5 . . CASSPEGQRGTDTQYF TGTGCCAGCAGCCCCGAAGGCCAGCGAGGGACAGATACGCAGTATTTT
TRBJ2-7 TRBV27 TRBD2 few CASSLAGDGSYEQYF TGTGCCAGCAGTTTAGCGGGAGATGGGTCCTACGAGCAGTACTTC
TRBJ2-3 TRBV7-2 TRBD1 . CASSLATGRTDTQYF TGTGCCAGCAGCTTAGCGACAGGGCGGACAGATACGCAGTATTTT
TRBJ2-2 TRBV30 . . CAWSARGVDTGELFF TGTGCCTGGAGTGCCAGGGGGGTAGACACCGGGGAGCTGTTTTTT
TRBJ1-6 TRBV19 TRBD1 once CASSLPGTGISPLHF TGTGCCAGTAGTTTGCCAGGGACAGGGATTTCACCCCTCCACTTT
TRBJ2-5 TRBV24-1 . . CATSQDRIQETQYF TGTGCCACCAGCCAGGACAGAATACAAGAGACCCAGTACTTC
TRBJ1-6 TRBV6-6 . few CASSAVADSPLHF TGTGCCAGCAGTGCCGTGGCCGATTCACCCCTCCACTTT
TRBJ2-3 TRBV24-1 TRBD2 few CATEGGAGDDTQYF TGTGCCACCGAAGGCGGGGCGGGAGATGATACGCAGTATTTT
TRBJ2-5 TRBV5-5 . . CASSPQGRETQYF TGTGCCAGCAGTCCACAGGGGAGGGAGACCCAGTACTTC
TRBJ2-7 TRBV5-1 . . CASSLAGGDSYEQYF TGCGCCAGCAGCTTGGCCGGGGGAGACTCCTACGAGCAGTACTTC
TRBJ1-2 TRBV7-9 . . CASSLAGEGNYGYTF TGTGCCAGCAGCTTAGCCGGGGAGGGAAACTATGGCTACACCTTC